The 10 T cell receptor beta chains below come from one sample, sequenced in a study of identical twins. Using its own MiXCR run on the 5' RACE reads, TCRdb lists one record per CDR3 protein. Among hundreds of thousands of distinct CDR3 sequences, 7% were seen once, and the ten largest hold 3% to 4%. This same sample was also part of a study on yellow fever vaccine responses in identical twins.

The sample taken for sequencing was memory (CD45RO+) T cells sorted from blood. These receptors came from a woman younger than 30 in good health.

This clonotype has ten or more counts. The V gene is TRBV4-2, the J gene TRBJ1-1; D gene unclear. The germline V gene encodes CDR1 LGHNA and CDR2 YNFKEQ. V was cut by 0 bases and J by 4 bases, with 6 bases left in between. The CDR3 contains 13 residues. For the CDR3, the DNA is TGTGCCAGCAGCCAAGAGCCCCGCACTGAAGCTTTCTTT. It encodes CASSQEPRTEAFF.

This chain uses TRBV20-1 with TRBJ1-1; no clear D. The CDR3 consists of 11 residues. The germline gives CDR1 DFQATT, CDR2 SNEGSKA (reference sequence). V was cut by 4 bases and J by 13 bases, with 16 bases left in between. The CDR3 region is CSATPGPRDFF. As DNA, the CDR3 is TGCAGTGCTACGCCAGGCCCTAGAGATTTCTTT.

This clonotype was detected a few times. The chain has TRBV6-2 or TRBV6-3 and TRBJ2-1; 8 nucleotides agree with TRBD2. From germline, CDR1 is MNHEY and CDR2 SVGEGT. Unmatched junction bases numbered 13, after V lost 7 bases and J lost 8 bases. This CDR3 comprises 15 residues. CDR3 loop: CASTGNPSGRHEQFF. As DNA, the CDR3 is TGTGCCAGCACAGGCAACCCTAGCGGGCGCCATGAGCAGTTCTTC.

V and J are TRBV24-1 and TRBJ2-2; D is unresolved. In germline, CDR1 is KGHDR, CDR2 SFDVKD. With 0 bases removed from V and 0 bases from J, the gap between germline ends came to 7 bases. The CDR3 is made up of 16 amino acids. The CDR3 protein is CATSDLSFPNTGELFF. The CDR3 DNA follows: TGTGCCACCAGTGATTTGTCCTTTCCGAACACCGGGGAGCTGTTTTTT.

The rearrangement joins TRBV18 to TRBJ2-1; D is ambiguous. Trimming removed 3 bases from V and 9 bases from J, with 12 bases in between. The germline gives CDR1 KGHSH, CDR2 LQKENI. This CDR3 region has 13 residues. The CDR3 loop reads CASSPGLDSEQFF. The CDR3 bases are TGTGCCAGCTCACCTGGGCTAGATAGTGAGCAGTTCTTC.

The chain recombines TRBV5-1 with TRBJ2-3; tentatively, D is TRBD2 (6 bases). The CDR3 is 14 amino acids. Looked up from germline, CDR1 is SGHRS and CDR2 is YFSETQ. V lost 4 bases and J lost 2, with 11 bases in between. The CDR3 DNA follows: TGCGCCAGCAGCACGGGAGTCGTCACAGATACGCAGTATTTT. Translated: CASSTGVVTDTQYF.

This clonotype was counted between two and nine times. This chain links TRBV28 with TRBJ2-7; 8 bases are shared with TRBD2. The length of the CDR3 is 15 residues. V lost 6 bases and J lost 3; bases outside the gene matches: 10. CDR1 MDHEN and CDR2 SYDVKM come from the germline V gene. The CDR3 reads CASSPAGVGRYEQYF. The CDR3 DNA is TGTGCCAGCAGCCCAGCGGGAGTAGGGCGCTACGAGCAGTACTTC.

V usage is TRBV20-1 and J usage is TRBJ2-5; D possibly corresponds to TRBD2 (6 bases). Trimming left V 3 bases short and J 5 bases short, with 13 bases between. Germline loops: CDR1 DFQATT, CDR2 SNEGSKA (reference sequence). The CDR3 length is 13 residues. The CDR3 coding sequence is TGCAGTGCTAGGCAACCGGGGGTCGAGACCCAGTACTTC. Its protein product is CSARQPGVETQYF.

Ten or more counts support this clonotype. The V gene is TRBV5-1, the J gene TRBJ2-5; a weak D match, TRBD2 (7 bases). The V end was cut by 4 bases, the J end by 5 bases, with 12 bases between. The V gene's germline CDR1 is SGHRS and CDR2 YFSETQ. This CDR3 region has 13 residues. In DNA, the CDR3 is TGCGCCAGCAGCCCGGGGGGCCGTGAGACCCAGTACTTC. Translated: CASSPGGRETQYF. Filled out from reference TRBV5-1 and TRBJ2-5, the complete variable domain reads KAGVTQTPRYLIKTRGQQVTLSCSPISGHRSVSWYQQTPGQGLQFLFEYFSETQRNKGNFPGRFSGRQFSNSRSEMNVSTLELGDSALYLCASSPGGRETQYFGPGTRLLVL.

In this sample, this clonotype turned up a few times. The rearrangement links TRBV14 to TRBJ1-1; D call uncertain. CDR1 and CDR2 (germline): SGHDN, FVKESK. The CDR3 spans 14 residues. V lost 2 bases and J lost 0, with 7 bases in between. The CDR3 sequence is CASSQYKLNTEAFF. CDR3 DNA: TGTGCCAGCAGCCAATACAAACTGAACACTGAAGCTTTCTTT.